This TCR beta chain was sequenced in a study of cytomegalovirus exposure and HLA in healthy donors. Study-wide points: Follow-up analysis seemed to connect common viral pathogens with several of the most significant clusters identified. A missense variant in DCLRE1C was later tied to TCR beta V- and J-gene trimming.

Amplification used 60 Vbeta primers and 13 Jbeta primers. TCRdb's table, derived via immunoSEQ multiplex PCR, lists solely in-frame clones and lacks some. Of approximately 140,000 clones listed, about four fifths are singletons. Donors were ostensibly healthy at sampling, although undocumented immune exposures were probable. CDR3 length: 12 amino acids. Germline values: CDR1 GTSNPN, CDR2 SVGIG (reference sequence). Trimming pared 4 bases from V and 2 bases from J, leaving 7 bases between. Remarks on this clone: The antigen is undetermined.

This sequence joins TRBV30 and TRBJ2-3; D unclear. The clonotype originates from a male donor in good health and CMV-seronegative. The sample taken for sequencing was PBMCs. The CDR3 sequence: CAWTRYTDTQYF. The DNA of the CDR3 is TGTGCCTGGACCAGATACACAGATACGCAGTATTTT.